This T cell receptor (beta chain) emerged from a study of cytomegalovirus exposure and HLA in healthy donors. Unmatched junction bases numbered 9, after V lost 6 bases and J lost 5 bases. Per germline, CDR1 LGHNA and CDR2 YNFKEQ. This CDR3 is 14 amino acids long. The study's findings and limits: Cytomegalovirus status, reportedly, was diagnosed with high specificity and sensitivity by the classifier. Among TCR beta chains, those listed as cytomegalovirus-associated numbered over 150.

To note about this clone: Its specificity is unknown.

TCRdb keeps only in-frame clones here, not all; method: immunoSEQ multiplex PCR. The repertoire holds fewer than 150,000 clones, with about 83% as singletons. This receptor was taken from a man aged 18 to 30 in good health and CMV-seronegative. Sequenced: PBMCs. The genes are TRBV4-2 and TRBJ1-1; 7 bases align to TRBD1. The CDR3 sequence is CASRNGQAGTEAFF. DNA for the CDR3: TGTGCCAGCAGGAACGGACAGGCGGGGACTGAAGCTTTCTTT.